This T cell receptor delta chain was sequenced in a study of gamma-delta chains in newborns, infants, children. Overall study context: Polyclonal expansion of innate γδ T cells after birth follows microbial exposure.

Germline CDR1 reads TSWWSYY; CDR2 reads QGS. This CDR3 contains 18 residues. TCRdb processed the reads again with the CATT caller. The sample shows roughly 3,100 delta-chain clones, 51% of them seen only once. This clone came up once. This clone may be a read error of a much larger clone one base away. Material for sequencing was blood. The sequence was collected from a child who received the measles vaccine. J is TRDJ1 and V is TRDV1; weak D call: TRDD3 (6 bases). CDR3 nucleotide sequence: TGTGCTCTTGGGAAACTTCTTCCCCTCTGGGGCGTGCCCGATAAACTCATCTTT. Its protein product is CALGKLLPLWGVPDKLIF.